This TCR beta chain derives from a study of response to subunit inactivated influenza vaccine. Study conclusions and caveats: That few new T cells are recruited by each seasonal influenza vaccination was the authors' suggestion.

Unmatched junction bases numbered 8, after V lost 1 base and J lost 3 bases. The CDR3 runs to 17 residues. Germline assignment: CDR1 SGHKS and CDR2 YYEKEE (reference sequence). This clonotype was observed many times. Its antigen is unknown. TCRdb used MiXCR to reprocess the RT-PCR reads, holding one entry per CDR3 protein. The sample shows hundreds of thousands of distinct CDR3 sequences, 20% to 25% of them seen only once. This chain uses TRBV5-5 with TRBJ1-5, with 9 bases matching TRBD1. Sample: PBMCs from blood, taken about 20 months after vaccination. The clonotype was recovered from a man aged 50-75 years who received an inactivated influenza vaccine. CDR3: CASSLSPGQGDNQPQHF. In DNA, the CDR3 is TGTGCCAGCAGCTTGTCCCCGGGACAGGGCGACAATCAGCCCCAGCATTTT.